The clone carrying this TCR beta chain has only a few counts. The CDR3 spans 13 residues. Germline V gives CDR1 GTSNPN, CDR2 SVGIG (reference sequence). The J segment lost 7 bases and the V segment lost 5 bases, leaving 7 bases of the junction unmatched. These data come from a study of T cells in Graves' hyperthyroidism and ophthalmopathy. TCR beta CDR3 regions were amplified from RNA. Primed by the HTBI set, a first-round RT-PCR was run on the TCR CDR3. TCRdb analysed the multiplex PCR reads with MiXCR anew, one entry per CDR3 protein. The sample carries 250,000 to 400,000 distinct CDR3 sequences, around 13% recorded once.

The origin of this receptor is a middle-aged woman with Graves' ophthalmopathy. Sequenced sample: blood. The chain carries TRBV30 and TRBJ1-1; 10 bases line up with TRBD1. CDR3 sequence (DNA): TGTGCCTGGGCTTGGACAGGGGGAAGTGAAGCTTTCTTT. Translated: CAWAWTGGSEAFF.